This T cell receptor beta chain was retrieved from a study of read filtering for tumor transcriptome and immune sequencing. Study as a whole: Revised staging placed roughly 8 patients in R-ISS I, 15 to 20 in II, 6 or 7 in III. After DNase treatment, RNA was made into whole-transcriptome libraries. The study's findings and limits: Even smaller IR-seq throughput identified most shared clonotypes.

The CDR3 runs 15 residues. Trimming stripped 7 bases from V and 7 bases from J, with 22 bases between. The germline V gene encodes CDR1 MNHEY and CDR2 SVGEGT. The library was built from about 400 ng RNA with molecular barcoded adaptors for alpha/delta and beta/gamma chains. In TCRdb, the reads were re-called with MiXCR into one record per CDR3 protein. The table includes around 48,000 distinct CDR3 sequences, roughly 18% detected once. At the time of active disease, bone marrow was collected from every patient. Turning to this clonotype: Its specificity is not known.

V is TRBV6-2 or TRBV6-3 and J is TRBJ1-1; possible D gene TRBD1, 5 bases. This clonotype was sampled from a donor aged 40 or older with multiple myeloma. Sequencing used a population of CD138-negative cells sorted from bone marrow. CDR3 DNA: TGTGCCAGCACCGACCCCGGGTCCTCGGACATTGAAGCTTTCTTT. Translation gives CASTDPGSSDIEAFF.